The 20 T cell receptor beta chains below come from one sample, sequenced in a study of breast tumors, draining lymph nodes, adjacent tissues (dated by TCRdb to the mid-2010s). Libraries were made using multiplex PCR. TCRdb names Illumina HiSeq 2000 as the instrument used. TCRdb applied fastp at Q25 and MiXCR to the public reads, then kept only in-frame beta chains. Here each entry gathers all rows of one CDR3 protein and keeps the most common genes and DNA. The sample table lists 25,000 or so distinct CDR3 sequences, 60% to 70% of them with a count of one. The ten largest account for more than 20% of the sample. Sequenced input: tumor-adjacent breast tissue. All receptors derive from a female donor with breast cancer. Some clones in this sample may be carry-over from other donors' samples.

The CDR3 region is CASSSGQGGTGELFF. CDR3 nucleotides: TGTGCCAGCAGTTCGGGACAGGGGGGAACCGGGGAGCTGTTTTTT. The V gene is TRBV25-1, the J gene TRBJ2-2, with 11 bases that match TRBD1. Germline V CDR1 and CDR2: MGHDK, SYGVNS. The ends lost 5 bases at V and 5 bases at J; junction bases unmatched: 4. This CDR3 contains 15 residues.

The V and J genes are TRBV5-1 and TRBJ2-5; possible D gene TRBD2, 6 bases. The CDR3 extends over 11 amino acids. The germline gives CDR1 SGHRS, CDR2 YFSETQ. Trimming left V 5 bases short and J 5 bases short, with 7 bases between. CDR3 DNA: TGCGCCAGCAGGGAGGGCGAGACCCAGTACTTC. It is translated as CASREGETQYF.

The chain couples TRBV4-2 to TRBJ2-1; D may correspond to TRBD1 or TRBD2 (5 bases each). Germline assignment: CDR1 LGHNA and CDR2 YNFKEQ. The V and J ends lost 0 bases and 7 bases respectively, with 16 bases between them. The length of the CDR3 is 16 residues. Written as DNA, the CDR3 is TGTGCCAGCAGCCAAGAGAGGGACCTGGGTACAAATGAGCAGTTCTTC. This gives the protein CASSQERDLGTNEQFF.

V is TRBV9 and J is TRBJ2-1; TRBD2 might be the D (6 bases). The CDR3 spans 14 residues. Trimming took off 1 base at V and 9 bases at J, with 14 bases between the two ends. From germline, CDR1 is SGDLS and CDR2 YYNGEE. Here the CDR3 reads CASSVRASASEQFF. CDR3 bases: TGTGCCAGCAGCGTAAGGGCTAGCGCGAGTGAGCAGTTCTTC.

The genes are TRBV7-2 and TRBJ2-7; 10 bases align to TRBD2. V lost 2 bases and J lost 2; bases outside the gene matches: 3. This CDR3 is built from 15 residues. Germline lookup yields CDR1 SGHTA and CDR2 FQGNSA. The CDR3 nucleotides read TGTGCCAGCAGCTTAAAGACTAGCGGGCCCTACGAGCAGTACTTC. The encoded protein is CASSLKTSGPYEQYF.

The rearrangement joins TRBV27 to TRBJ2-7; 8 bases map to TRBD2. This CDR3 contains 17 residues. After removal of 1 base from V and 3 bases from J, the junction contained 11 bases not matched to a gene. Germline V lookup: CDR1 MNHEY, CDR2 SMNVEV (reference sequence). CDR3 sequence reads: CASSLYHGGGASYEQYF. DNA for the CDR3: TGTGCCAGCAGTTTATACCACGGGGGGGGCGCGAGCTACGAGCAGTACTTC.

This clonotype came up many times. The chain recombines TRBV3-1 with TRBJ2-1; D may be TRBD2 (6 bases). Per the germline V gene, CDR1 is LGHDT and CDR2 is YNNKEL (reference sequence). The CDR3 has 15 amino acids. Trimming stripped 3 bases from V and 3 bases from J, with 12 bases between. CDR3 DNA: TGTGCCAGCAGCCATAGCGGAGAAGGCTACAATGAGCAGTTCTTC. Protein product: CASSHSGEGYNEQFF.

The chain uses TRBV9 and TRBJ2-5, with unresolved D. The CDR3 is 14 residues long. Germline values: CDR1 SGDLS, CDR2 YYNGEE. The ends were cut back, 0 bases at V and 2 bases at J, with 8 bases in the middle. CDR3 protein: CASSVEVYQETQYF. The CDR3 nucleotides are TGTGCCAGCAGCGTAGAGGTTTATCAAGAGACCCAGTACTTC.

This chain connects TRBV20-1 to TRBJ2-1, with 7 bases lining up with TRBD2. This CDR3 has 15 residues. Unmatched junction bases numbered 9, after V lost 3 bases and J lost 4 bases. Germline CDR1 DFQATT, CDR2 SNEGSKA (reference sequence). This CDR3 reads CSARVAGLEYNEQFF. Here the CDR3 DNA reads TGCAGTGCTAGGGTTGCAGGACTAGAGTACAATGAGCAGTTCTTC.

V is TRBV2 and J is TRBJ2-3, with 8 nucleotides matching TRBD1. CDR1 SNHLY and CDR2 FYNNEI come from the germline V gene. This CDR3 has 15 amino acids. V was pared by 3 bases and J by 3 bases, with 5 bases of the junction left unmatched. This CDR3 reads CASSDRGQGTDTQYF. CDR3 DNA sequence: TGTGCCAGCAGTGACCGAGGACAGGGAACAGATACGCAGTATTTT.

This clonotype was seen more than once but under ten times. The CDR3, as DNA: TGTGCCAGCAGCCCTGGACTATCCGGGATGGTAGATGAGCAGTTCTTC. Its translation: CASSPGLSGMVDEQFF. The chain links TRBV3-1 to TRBJ2-1, with D tentatively TRBD2 (6 bases). Germline V gene lookup returns CDR1 LGHDT and CDR2 YNNKEL (reference sequence). The CDR3 is 16 residues long. Trimming left V 4 bases short and J 8 bases short, with 21 bases between.

The chain uses TRBV10-1 and TRBJ2-1; D remains unclear. The CDR3 loop spans 12 amino acids. The ends were cut back, 8 bases at V and 6 bases at J, with 11 bases in the middle. Per germline, CDR1 WNHNN and CDR2 SYGVQD (reference sequence). Here the CDR3 DNA reads TGCGCCAGCTCCAACCGTGTCAATGAGCAGTTCTTC. It codes for CASSNRVNEQFF.

The chain couples TRBV18 to TRBJ1-5; tentative D call: TRBD1 (5 bases). Trimming stripped 1 base from V and 9 bases from J, with 7 bases between. The CDR3 is made up of 12 amino acids. Germline lookup yields CDR1 KGHSH and CDR2 LQKENI. The CDR3 loop is CASSPQGRPQHF. The CDR3 DNA follows: TGTGCCAGCTCACCACAGGGGAGGCCCCAGCATTTT.

Turning to this clonotype: This CDR3 is missing its conserved last phenylalanine or tryptophan, likely due to a read error. No DNA is shown, since the ends of the CDR3 on it are uncertain; the CDR3 is the one TCRdb lists. The chain is built from TRBV6-6 and TRBJ2-1; TRBD1 was called by the table and not checked on the DNA. Looked up from germline, CDR1 is MNHNY and CDR2 is SVGAGI (reference sequence). The length of the CDR3 is 16 amino acids, counting both ends. The CDR3 protein is CASSYQRGRVGYTFGS.

CDR3 nucleotide sequence: TGTGCCAGCAGCCCCCAACAGGGGGCTGATGAAAAACTGTTTTTT. It is translated as CASSPQQGADEKLFF. The chain joins TRBV7-6 to TRBJ1-4; 9 bases match TRBD1. Per the germline V gene, CDR1 is SGHVS and CDR2 is FNYEAQ. The CDR3 totals 15 residues. The V and J ends lost 5 bases and 6 bases, in that order; junction bases with no gene match: 7.

This chain connects TRBV20-1 to TRBJ2-7; D might be TRBD2 (7 bases). Trimming took 5 bases from V and 4 from J, leaving 18 bases between them. Germline V gene lookup returns CDR1 DFQATT and CDR2 SNEGSKA (reference sequence). The CDR3 is made up of 14 amino acids. This CDR3 reads CSAQGLAGLYEQYF. The DNA of the CDR3 is TGCAGTGCTCAGGGGTTAGCGGGTCTTTACGAGCAGTACTTC.

For the CDR3, the DNA is TGTGCCAGCAGTTACGACACAGGGCGGGAGACCCAGTACTTC. Translation: CASSYDTGRETQYF. This rearrangement joins TRBV6-6 to TRBJ2-5; tentatively, D is TRBD1 (6 bases). V was pared by 2 bases and J by 5 bases, with 12 bases between. The CDR3 contains 14 residues. Germline V gene data show CDR1 as MNHNY and CDR2 as SVGAGI (reference sequence).

The chain recombines TRBV15 with TRBJ1-2; D gene unclear. V was trimmed by 8 bases and J by 4 bases, leaving 11 bases between them. The CDR3 length is 12 residues. The V gene's germline CDR1 is LNHNV and CDR2 YYDKDF (reference sequence). The CDR3 DNA is TGTGCCACCGGTAGTTACGGCTATGGCTACACCTTC. Amino acids: CATGSYGYGYTF.

In its sample, this clonotype was seen many times. This chain connects TRBV2 to TRBJ2-1, with TRBD2 as a possible D gene (6 bases). Trimming removed 0 bases at V and 0 bases at J, with 6 bases between. Germline CDR1 and CDR2: SNHLY and FYNNEI. CDR3 length: 15 residues. In DNA form, the CDR3 reads TGTGCCAGCAGTGAAGCGGAGGGCTCCTACAATGAGCAGTTCTTC. Translating gives CASSEAEGSYNEQFF.

The genes are TRBV20-1 and TRBJ2-7; the D is unclear. In germline, CDR1 is DFQATT, CDR2 SNEGSKA (reference sequence). CDR3 length: 14 amino acids. V gave up 1 base and J gave up 1 base, with 11 bases separating them. CDR3 in DNA: TGCAGTGCTAGAGTCCCGCCCAAGTCCTACGAGCAGTACTTC. This translates into CSARVPPKSYEQYF.